This T cell receptor (beta chain) was identified during a study of Tregs in tolerant kidney transplant recipients. In its sample, this clone was seen once. Germline-derived CDR1 and CDR2 are SGHDT and YYEEEE. V was shortened by 2 bases and J by 1 base, with 7 bases between the two germline ends. The CDR3 is made up of 14 amino acids. The data were produced by immunoSEQ multiplex PCR, yet TCRdb's version contains in-frame clones alone and is incomplete. Among about 69,000 clones listed, approximately 88% were seen once. This receptor was obtained from a human donor who received a combined kidney and bone marrow transplant. The chain recombines TRBV5-6 with TRBJ1-3; the D gene is possibly TRBD1 (5 bases). Sequencing used CD4+ T cells from blood, obtained before the transplant. The CDR3 DNA is TGTGCCAGCAGCTTCAGGGTTTCTGGAAACACCATATATTTT. Translated, it gives CASSFRVSGNTIYF.